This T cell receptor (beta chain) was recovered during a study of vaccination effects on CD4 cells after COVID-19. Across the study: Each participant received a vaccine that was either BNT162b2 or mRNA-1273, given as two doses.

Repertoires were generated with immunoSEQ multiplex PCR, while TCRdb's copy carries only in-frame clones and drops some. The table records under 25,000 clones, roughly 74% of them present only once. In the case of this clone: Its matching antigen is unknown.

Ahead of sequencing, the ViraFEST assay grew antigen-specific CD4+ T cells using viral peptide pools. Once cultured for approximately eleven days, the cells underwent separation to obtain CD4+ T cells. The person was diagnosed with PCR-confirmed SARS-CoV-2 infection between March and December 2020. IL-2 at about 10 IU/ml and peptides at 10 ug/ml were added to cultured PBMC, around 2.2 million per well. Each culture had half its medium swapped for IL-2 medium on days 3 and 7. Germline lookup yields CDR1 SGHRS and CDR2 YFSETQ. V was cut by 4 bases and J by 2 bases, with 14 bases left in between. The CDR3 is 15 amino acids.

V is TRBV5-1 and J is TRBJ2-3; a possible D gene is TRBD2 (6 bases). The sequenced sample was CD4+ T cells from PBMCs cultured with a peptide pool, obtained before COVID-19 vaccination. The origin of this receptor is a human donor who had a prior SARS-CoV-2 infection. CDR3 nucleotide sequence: TGCGCCAGCAGCCCGATGGCGGGGCTCACAGATACGCAGTATTTT. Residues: CASSPMAGLTDTQYF.